The source of this TCR beta chain is a study of regulatory T cells in long-lasting Graves disease. Overall study findings and caveats: Persistent disease preferred TRBV28, TRBJ1-2 and TRBJ2-5; new disease, TRBV20-1 and TRBJ2-1.

Stated time point: newly diagnosed GD, antithyroid drugs for less than 3 months. Following extraction of RNA from PBMCs, that RNA was used to make the TCR library. Blood from the periphery, around 9 milliliters in all, was drawn into EDTA tubes. CDR1 and CDR2 from the germline V gene are MNHEY and SVGAGI. Trimming stripped 2 bases from V and 0 bases from J, with 8 bases between. The CDR3 sequence is 15 residues long. Assembly of TCR beta libraries relied on iRepertoire HTBI primers together with Arm-PCR of CDR3 regions. TCRdb itself ran the multiplex PCR reads through MiXCR, one entry per CDR3 protein. Among about 440,000 distinct CDR3 sequences listed, 15% were seen once. This clonotype was detected many times. Its antigen is currently unknown. These sequences were also reported in another study, on T cells in Graves' hyperthyroidism and ophthalmopathy. Per that study: Clinical symptoms, serum thyroxine, TRAb, thyroid ultrasound and orbital computed tomography established diagnosis. Blood also contained most expanded thyroid clonotypes above 0.001.

The rearrangement joins TRBV6-5 to TRBJ1-3; D is undetermined. The receptor comes from a woman between 25 and 40 years old with Graves disease. This sample comprised peripheral blood mononuclear cells (PBMCs), obtained at new diagnosis, from a patient treated with antithyroid drugs. CDR3 amino acids: CASSYGLNSGNTIYF. CDR3 nucleotides: TGTGCCAGCAGTTACGGACTTAACTCTGGAAACACCATATATTTT.